This T cell receptor beta chain was observed in a study of identical twins. Remarks on this clonotype: Its target is not known.

Healthy Caucasians supplied all donations. Points from the study as a whole: A partial confounding effect on zero-insertion analyses could come from invariant MAIT and iNKT cells. With beta out-of-frame sequences, excess sharing by twins was weaker.

Each CDR3 protein is one row after TCRdb ran MiXCR on the 5' RACE reads. The sample has around 480,000 distinct CDR3 sequences; approximately 15% are singletons. These data also featured in a second study, about yellow fever vaccine responses in identical twins. That paper notes: It has been reported that, in twins, the vaccine T cell response seemed partly convergent and partly personalized.

This receptor was taken from a young woman in good health. Sequencing input: CD4+ T cells sorted from blood.

This CDR3 is CASGAGNSYEQYF. The DNA of the CDR3 is TGTGCCAGCGGGGCGGGCAACTCCTACGAGCAGTACTTC. V gene TRBV7-9 combines with J gene TRBJ2-7; either TRBD1 or TRBD2 may supply D (5 bases each). The germline gives CDR1 SEHNR, CDR2 FQNEAQ (reference sequence). The CDR3 spans 13 residues. Between the trimmed V and J ends, which lost 8 bases and 0 bases, there was a span of 11 bases.